Each of the 10 T cell receptor beta chains below was sequenced from the same sample in a study of response to subunit inactivated influenza vaccine. Each CDR3 protein gets one entry after TCRdb re-called the RT-PCR reads with MiXCR. The sample yields 170,000 or so distinct CDR3 sequences, around 10% seen once. This sample comprised CD8+ T cells sorted from PBMCs, obtained less than 30 months after vaccination. Receptors were obtained from a man in his fifties or sixties who received an inactivated influenza vaccine.

This clonotype was counted a few times. This rearrangement joins TRBV4-3 to TRBJ2-3, with 8 bases identical to TRBD2. From germline, CDR1 is LGHNA and CDR2 YSLEER. The CDR3 extends over 16 amino acids. V lost 0 bases, J lost 6 bases, and 8 bases stayed unmatched. CDR3 protein: CASSQDLSGGADTQYF. The CDR3 nucleotides are TGCGCCAGCAGCCAAGATTTGAGCGGGGGTGCGGATACGCAGTATTTT.

This chain links TRBV11-2 with TRBJ2-1, with 12 bases identical to TRBD2. The V and J ends lost 1 base and 7 bases, in that order; junction bases with no gene match: 2. Germline loops: CDR1 SGHAT, CDR2 FQNNGV. The CDR3 extends over 15 amino acids. CDR3 residues: CASSLASGGGNEQFF. DNA of the CDR3: TGTGCCAGCAGCTTAGCTAGCGGGGGGGGGAATGAGCAGTTCTTC.

This chain connects TRBV12-3 or TRBV12-4 to TRBJ1-1; 7 nucleotides align to TRBD1. Unmatched junction bases numbered 7, after V lost 4 bases and J lost 11 bases. The CDR3 spans 12 residues. CDR3 protein: CASSSRGQGAFF. CDR3 in DNA: TGTGCCAGCAGTTCAAGGGGGCAGGGGGCTTTCTTT.

This clonotype appeared many times. The V call is TRBV28, the J call TRBJ2-7, with D tentatively TRBD1 (6 bases). The CDR3 is made up of 13 amino acids. From germline, CDR1 is MDHEN and CDR2 SYDVKM. With 3 bases removed from V and 6 bases from J, the gap between germline ends came to 12 bases. This CDR3 is CASSLAGEGEQYF. CDR3 nucleotides: TGTGCCAGCAGTTTGGCAGGGGAAGGCGAGCAGTACTTC. Based on the CDR3 plus reference TRBV28 and TRBJ2-7, the full variable domain is DVKVTQSSRYLVKRTGEKVFLECVQDMDHENMFWYRQDPGLGLRLIYFSYDVKMKEKGDIPEGYSVSREKKERFSLILESASTNQTSMYLCASSLAGEGEQYFGPGTRLTVT.

This rearrangement joins TRBV21-1 to TRBJ2-5. TRBV21-1 has pseudogene status. The CDR3 extends over 14 amino acids. The CDR3 DNA reads as TGTGCCAGCAGCAAATATCCCAGAGAAGAGACCCAGTACTTC. Translating gives CASSKYPREETQYF.

This clonotype was recorded many times. The CDR3 reads CASSPGLELSEQYF. CDR3 DNA: TGTGCCAGTAGTCCCGGACTAGAATTGAGCGAGCAGTACTTC. The chain combines TRBV19 with TRBJ2-7, with 7 bases lining up with TRBD2. Germline V CDR1 and CDR2: LNHDA, SQIVND (reference sequence). The CDR3 sequence is 14 residues long. V was pared by 5 bases and J by 6 bases, with 10 bases of the junction left unmatched.

V is TRBV10-3 and J is TRBJ2-1, with D perhaps matching TRBD2 (6 bases). The CDR3 is made up of 11 amino acids. Per the germline V gene, CDR1 is ENHRY and CDR2 is SYGVKD. Trimming pared 4 bases from V and 9 bases from J, leaving 7 bases between. The CDR3 coding sequence is TGTGCCATCAGTGTGGAGGGTGAGCAGTTCTTC. This codes for CAISVEGEQFF.

This clonotype appeared many times. The chain links TRBV10-2 to TRBJ1-1; TRBD1 matches 10 bases. Germline loops: CDR1 WSHSY, CDR2 SAAADI. Trimming took 5 bases from V and 4 from J; bases not matched to a gene: 4. There are 14 residues in the CDR3. The CDR3 spells CASSPGTGVTEAFF. The CDR3 region has the DNA TGCGCCAGCAGTCCCGGGACAGGGGTCACTGAAGCTTTCTTT.

The chain recombines TRBV18 with TRBJ1-2; 7 positions match TRBD1. CDR1 and CDR2 (germline): KGHSH, LQKENI. Trimming cost V 0 bases and J 2 bases; bases outside gene matches: 3. This CDR3 spans 15 amino acids. CDR3 sequence: CASSPPEGGNYGYTF. In DNA form, the CDR3 reads TGTGCCAGCTCACCACCTGAAGGGGGCAACTATGGCTACACCTTC.

The genes are TRBV11-2 and TRBJ2-1, with a weak D call TRBD1 (6 bases). Germline V lookup: CDR1 SGHAT, CDR2 FQNNGV. The CDR3 extends over 15 amino acids. V was trimmed by 4 bases and J by 6 bases, leaving 16 bases between them. The DNA of the CDR3 is TGTGCCAGCAGCTCCCAGGGGCCCCTCGGCAATGAGCAGTTCTTC. Residues: CASSSQGPLGNEQFF.